What follows are 24 T cell receptor beta chains derived from one specimen sequenced in a study of T-cell reconstitution after alpha-beta-depleted transplantation in children. As it was prepared, the TCRbeta library received unique molecular identifiers. TCRdb recomputed calls from the PCR reads with MiXCR, one row per CDR3 protein. The table has under 300,000 distinct CDR3 sequences, approximately 9.8% seen once. Sequencing was performed on PBMCs from the stem cell graft donor, taken from the stem cell graft. The receptor source for this set is a human donor who donated a stem cell graft to a child with SCID.

The table lists this clonotype with many counts. The chain carries TRBV7-3 and TRBJ2-1; tentatively, D is TRBD2 (6 bases). Germline assignment: CDR1 SGHTA and CDR2 FQGTGA. The CDR3 sequence is 15 residues long. The germline V and J ends were trimmed by 5 bases and 3 bases, with 14 bases remaining between them. CDR3: CASSRGLPDYNEQFF. The CDR3 nucleotides read TGTGCCAGCAGCCGGGGACTCCCCGACTACAATGAGCAGTTCTTC.

This clonotype was detected ten times or more. The chain is built from TRBV10-2 and TRBJ2-1; tentatively, D is TRBD2 (5 bases). Germline V gene data show CDR1 as WSHSY and CDR2 as SAAADI. The CDR3 covers 17 residues. V lost 3 bases and J lost 4, with 19 bases in between. Here the CDR3 reads CASSDPTREGGYNEQFF. The CDR3 coding sequence is TGCGCCAGCAGTGACCCTACCAGAGAGGGTGGTTACAATGAGCAGTTCTTC.

The sample holds many counts of this clonotype. DNA of the CDR3: TGTGCCAGCAGCCAAGGGATTAGCGCCGGAATGTGGACCCAGTACTTC. Translating it yields CASSQGISAGMWTQYF. The chain uses TRBV3-1 and TRBJ2-5; D might be TRBD2 (5 bases). Germline V gene data show CDR1 as LGHDT and CDR2 as YNNKEL (reference sequence). This CDR3 contains 16 residues. Trimming shortened V by 1 base and J by 7 bases, and 19 bases separated the two germline ends.

At least ten counts were recorded for this clonotype. The genes are TRBV2 and TRBJ1-2; TRBD1 is a possible D gene (6 bases). Per germline, CDR1 SNHLY and CDR2 FYNNEI. Trimming removed 7 bases from V and 2 bases from J, with 17 bases in between. The CDR3 is 15 residues long. The CDR3 reads CASNSEQGANYGYTF. The CDR3 bases are TGTGCCAGCAATTCAGAACAGGGCGCCAACTATGGCTACACCTTC.

There are many counts of this clonotype. This chain uses TRBV20-1 with TRBJ2-1; TRBD1 matches at 7 bases. V lost 0 bases, J lost 1 base, and 9 bases stayed unmatched. The germline V gene encodes CDR1 DFQATT and CDR2 SNEGSKA (reference sequence). The length of the CDR3 is 17 residues. The CDR3 loop is CSARDSAGGWSYNEQFF. The DNA for the CDR3 is TGCAGTGCTAGAGATTCGGCAGGGGGATGGTCCTACAATGAGCAGTTCTTC.

This clonotype was detected many times. The chain combines TRBV10-2 with TRBJ2-5; D is unresolved. V lost 2 bases and J 3 bases, leaving 7 bases between the germline ends. This CDR3 is 13 amino acids long. Germline V gene sequence: CDR1 WSHSY, CDR2 SAAADI. The CDR3 sequence: CASSEVGEETQYF. The CDR3 DNA reads TGCGCCAGCAGTGAGGTTGGGGAAGAGACCCAGTACTTC.

This clonotype has at least ten counts. The chain has TRBV5-1 and TRBJ1-6; tentatively, D is TRBD1 (6 bases). The germline V and J ends were trimmed by 3 bases and 5 bases, with 12 bases remaining between them. The CDR3 has 15 amino acids. CDR1 SGHRS and CDR2 YFSETQ come from the germline V gene. This CDR3 is CASSSLGQNNSPLHF. The CDR3 DNA reads as TGCGCCAGCAGCTCTCTTGGACAGAATAATTCACCCCTCCACTTT. Full variable domain (remainder filled in from reference TRBV5-1 and TRBJ1-6): KAGVTQTPRYLIKTRGQQVTLSCSPISGHRSVSWYQQTPGQGLQFLFEYFSETQRNKGNFPGRFSGRQFSNSRSEMNVSTLELGDSALYLCASSSLGQNNSPLHFGNGTRLTVT.

This clonotype showed up many times. This chain connects TRBV10-3 to TRBJ1-1; the D gene is possibly TRBD1 (6 bases). Trimming removed 10 bases at V and 3 bases at J, with 15 bases between. The germline gives CDR1 ENHRY, CDR2 SYGVKD. The CDR3 runs to 13 residues. The CDR3 sequence is CATSYYRDTEAFF. Here the CDR3 DNA reads TGTGCCACTTCCTACTACAGGGACACTGAAGCTTTCTTT.

In its sample, this clonotype was seen many times. V usage is TRBV7-2 and J usage is TRBJ1-5; no firm D call. V shed 2 bases and J shed 7 bases, with 9 bases lying between them. Germline V gene lookup returns CDR1 SGHTA and CDR2 FQGNSA. This CDR3 region has 13 residues. The CDR3 DNA is TGTGCCAGCAGCTTATCGAACGACCAGCCCCAGCATTTT. Protein sequence: CASSLSNDQPQHF.

This clonotype was seen many times. The rearrangement links TRBV7-2 to TRBJ2-1; TRBD2 agrees at 8 bases. CDR1 and CDR2 from the germline V gene are SGHTA and FQGNSA. The CDR3 length is 15 residues. The V and J ends lost 0 bases and 5 bases, in that order; junction bases with no gene match: 3. The CDR3 sequence: CASSLARGGNNEQFF. CDR3 in DNA: TGTGCCAGCAGCTTAGCTCGGGGGGGCAACAATGAGCAGTTCTTC.

This clonotype was counted between two and nine times. J is TRBJ1-2 and V is TRBV12-3 or TRBV12-4, with 7 bases that match TRBD1. V shed 6 bases, J shed 4 bases, and the junction held 8 bases outside the gene matches. The CDR3 runs 14 residues. The DNA of the CDR3 is TGTGCCAGCAGCCAGACAGGGCCCCTCTATGGCTACACCTTC. It translates to CASSQTGPLYGYTF.

This clonotype was counted many times. The chain joins TRBV28 to TRBJ2-5, with 15 positions matching TRBD2. V lost 4 bases, J lost 2 bases, and 14 bases stayed unmatched. The CDR3 sequence is 20 residues long. Germline V gives CDR1 MDHEN, CDR2 SYDVKM. CDR3 in amino acids: CASSSHRGLAGGPGQETQYF. The CDR3 DNA reads as TGTGCCAGCAGTTCCCACCGTGGACTAGCGGGGGGGCCCGGTCAAGAGACCCAGTACTTC.

This clonotype was seen ten or more times. The J gene is TRBJ2-1, the V gene TRBV4-2; TRBD1 might be the D (7 bases). CDR3 length: 12 amino acids. V lost 7 bases and J 7 bases, leaving 11 bases between the germline ends. Germline values: CDR1 LGHNA, CDR2 YNFKEQ. CDR3 sequence: CASTRGVNEQFF. CDR3 sequence (DNA): TGTGCCAGCACCAGGGGGGTAAATGAGCAGTTCTTC.

This chain connects TRBV18 to TRBJ2-1, with TRBD2 identical over 9 bases. Germline trimming cut 5 bases from V and 6 bases from J; bases unmatched to any gene: 8. Germline V gives CDR1 KGHSH, CDR2 LQKENI. This CDR3 has 15 amino acids. DNA for the CDR3: TGTGCCAGCTCAGCTGGGACTAGCTTTGGCAATGAGCAGTTCTTC. Its protein product is CASSAGTSFGNEQFF. Drawing the rest from reference TRBV18 and TRBJ2-1, the complete variable domain is NAGVMQNPRHLVRRRGQEARLRCSPMKGHSHVYWYRQLPEEGLKFMVYLQKENIIDESGMPKERFSAEFPKEGPSILRIQQVVRGDSAAYFCASSAGTSFGNEQFFGPGTRLTVL.

This clonotype was observed many times. The rearrangement uses TRBV7-8 and TRBJ2-1, with a tentative D call TRBD1 (5 bases). Germline CDR1 and CDR2: SGHVS and FQNEAQ. The CDR3 runs 16 residues. The V end lost 2 bases, the J end lost 3 bases, and 14 bases lay between the germline ends. CDR3 region: CASSLLGQGFYNEQFF. DNA of the CDR3: TGTGCCAGCAGCTTATTGGGGCAGGGCTTCTACAATGAGCAGTTCTTC.

This clonotype was seen at least ten times. The chain carries TRBV18 and TRBJ2-7; 8 bases match TRBD1. Germline loops: CDR1 KGHSH, CDR2 LQKENI. The CDR3 is 14 residues long. J gave up 3 bases and V 3 bases, and 4 bases lay outside the gene matches. The chain's CDR3 is CASSPRTGRYEQYF. CDR3 sequence (DNA): TGTGCCAGCTCACCGAGGACAGGGCGCTACGAGCAGTACTTC.

This clonotype was recorded at least ten times. The rearrangement links TRBV5-5 to TRBJ1-5, with D uncertain. CDR1 SGHKS and CDR2 YYEKEE come from the germline V gene (reference sequence). The CDR3 length is 15 residues. V lost 0 bases and J lost 2, with 9 bases in between. The CDR3 is CASSLGGPGNQPQHF. The CDR3 nucleotides are TGTGCCAGCAGCTTGGGAGGGCCGGGCAATCAGCCCCAGCATTTT.

The V and J genes are TRBV15 and TRBJ1-6; D ambiguous. The CDR3 runs to 17 residues. The V end was cut by 4 bases, the J end by 4 bases, with 17 bases between. The germline V gene has CDR1 LNHNV and CDR2 YYDKDF (reference sequence). CDR3 nucleotide sequence: TGTGCCACCAGCAAGAGGGTCCGGGAACATTATAATTCACCCCTCCACTTT. This gives the protein CATSKRVREHYNSPLHF.

Many counts were recorded for this clonotype. The V call is TRBV6-2 or TRBV6-3, the J call TRBJ2-7; 13 bases match TRBD2. Germline assignment: CDR1 MNHEY and CDR2 SVGEGT. Unmatched junction bases numbered 10, after V lost 6 bases and J lost 2 bases. There are 17 residues in the CDR3. The CDR3 nucleotides are TGTGCCAGCAGCCGACTAGCGGGGGGATCCCCTACCTACGAGCAGTACTTC. Translating it yields CASSRLAGGSPTYEQYF.

This clonotype has at least ten counts. The chain couples TRBV6-5 to TRBJ1-2, with a tentative D call TRBD1 (5 bases). With 6 bases removed from V and 2 bases from J, the gap between germline ends came to 16 bases. This CDR3 spans 15 amino acids. CDR1 is MNHEY, CDR2 SVGAGI, per germline. This CDR3 is CASSVGGSSNYGYTF. CDR3 nucleotides: TGTGCCAGCAGCGTGGGGGGTAGTTCCAACTATGGCTACACCTTC.

This clonotype was observed at least ten times. The chain employs TRBV4-2 and TRBJ2-2; either TRBD1 or TRBD2 may supply D (6 bases each). The CDR3 has 16 residues. Germline lookup yields CDR1 LGHNA and CDR2 YNFKEQ. V lost 0 bases, J lost 7 bases, and 15 bases lay in between. The DNA for the CDR3 is TGTGCCAGCAGCCAAGACGGTCTGGGGGGCGACGGGGAGCTGTTTTTT. It codes for CASSQDGLGGDGELFF.

This clonotype was observed a few times. The chain joins TRBV20-1 to TRBJ1-2; D gene uncertain. Trimming took off 6 bases at V and 1 base at J, with 15 bases between the two ends. The CDR3 spans 14 residues. Per germline, CDR1 DFQATT and CDR2 SNEGSKA (reference sequence). CDR3: CSASGEGFNYGYTF. CDR3 nucleotide sequence: TGCAGTGCCAGTGGGGAGGGCTTTAACTATGGCTACACCTTC.

This clonotype occurred many times. This chain joins TRBV19 and TRBJ2-7, with 10 bases fitting TRBD1. With 5 bases clipped from V and 3 bases from J, the junction kept 10 bases outside the gene matches. In germline, CDR1 is LNHDA, CDR2 SQIVND (reference sequence). CDR3 size: 16 residues. The CDR3, as DNA: TGTGCCAGTAGTCGAGCGGCGGGACAGGGGAACTACGAGCAGTACTTC. Residues: CASSRAAGQGNYEQYF.

This clonotype was seen more than once but under ten times. J is TRBJ2-2 and V is TRBV20-1; D call uncertain. CDR3 length equals 16 residues. Trimming cost V 0 bases and J 0 bases, with 11 bases left between them. In germline, CDR1 is DFQATT, CDR2 SNEGSKA (reference sequence). In nucleotides, the CDR3 is TGCAGTGCTAGAGACCGGCCAGAGCCGAACACCGGGGAGCTGTTTTTT. Translating it yields CSARDRPEPNTGELFF.